This TCR beta chain was recovered during a study of human T cells and chemical hapten exposure. One entry per CDR3 protein results from TCRdb running MiXCR on the RACE reads. This table has some 90,000 distinct CDR3 sequences, roughly 11% appearing once. Specified time point: patch test 2, 6 weeks after DPC sensitization. The treatment denotes: therapeutic diphenylcyclopropenone sensitization with weekly scalp DPC. Phlebotomy was performed prior to application of every patch test. Germline CDR1 and CDR2: MNHEY and SVGAGI. This CDR3 is 15 amino acids long. V was trimmed by 6 bases and J by 8 bases, leaving 22 bases between them.

The rearrangement joins TRBV6-5 to TRBJ1-2, with TRBD1 as a possible D gene (5 bases). The specimen was whole blood, collected in connection with sensitization to the hapten diphenylcyclopropenone (DPC). The clonotype comes from a woman between 40 and 50 years old with alopecia areata. Some clones in this sample may be carry-over from other donors' samples. The CDR3 sequence: CASSFPGGGTEGYTF. The DNA for the CDR3 is TGTGCCAGCAGCTTCCCTGGCGGGGGTACGGAGGGCTACACCTTC.